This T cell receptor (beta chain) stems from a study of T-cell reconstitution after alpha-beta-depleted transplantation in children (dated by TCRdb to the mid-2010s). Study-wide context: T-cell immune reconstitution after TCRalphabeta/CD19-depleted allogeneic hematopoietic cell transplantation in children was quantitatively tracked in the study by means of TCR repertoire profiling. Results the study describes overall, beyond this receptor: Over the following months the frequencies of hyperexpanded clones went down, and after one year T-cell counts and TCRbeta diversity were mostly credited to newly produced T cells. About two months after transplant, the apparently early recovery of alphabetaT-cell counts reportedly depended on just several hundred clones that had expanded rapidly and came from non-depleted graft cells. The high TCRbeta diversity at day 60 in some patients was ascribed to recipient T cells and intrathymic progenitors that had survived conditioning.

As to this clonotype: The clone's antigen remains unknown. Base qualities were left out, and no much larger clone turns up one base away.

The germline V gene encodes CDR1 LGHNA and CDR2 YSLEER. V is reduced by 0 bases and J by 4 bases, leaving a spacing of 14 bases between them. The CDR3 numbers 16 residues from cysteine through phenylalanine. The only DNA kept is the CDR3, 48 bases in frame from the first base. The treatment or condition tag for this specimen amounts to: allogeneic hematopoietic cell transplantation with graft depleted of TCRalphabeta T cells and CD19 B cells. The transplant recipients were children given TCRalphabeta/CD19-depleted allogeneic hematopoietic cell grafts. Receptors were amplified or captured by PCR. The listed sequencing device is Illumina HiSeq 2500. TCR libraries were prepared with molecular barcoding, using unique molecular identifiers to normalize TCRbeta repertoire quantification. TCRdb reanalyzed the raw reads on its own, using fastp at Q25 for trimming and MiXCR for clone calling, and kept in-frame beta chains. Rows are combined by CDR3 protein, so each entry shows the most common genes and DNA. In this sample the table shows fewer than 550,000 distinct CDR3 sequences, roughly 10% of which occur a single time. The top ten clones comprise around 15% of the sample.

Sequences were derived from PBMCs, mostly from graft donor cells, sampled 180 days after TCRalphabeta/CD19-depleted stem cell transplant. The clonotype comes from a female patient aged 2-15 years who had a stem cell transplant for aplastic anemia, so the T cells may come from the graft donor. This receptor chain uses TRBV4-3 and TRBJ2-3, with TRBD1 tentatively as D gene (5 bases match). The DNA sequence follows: TGCGCCAGCAGCCAAGATTACAGGACGTACGCAGATACGCAGTATTTT. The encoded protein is CASSQDYRTYADTQYF.